This T cell receptor beta chain was recovered during a study of T cells in Graves' hyperthyroidism and ophthalmopathy. Study conclusions and caveats: The model foresaw ophthalmopathy a median about 6.5 months prior to onset.

This clonotype was observed many times. What it binds is unknown. Researchers amplified the TCR beta CDR3 regions from RNA transcripts. The HTBI set primed first-round TCR CDR3 RT-PCR. TCRdb processed the multiplex PCR reads anew with MiXCR; each CDR3 protein has one entry. The profile shows hundreds of thousands of distinct CDR3 sequences, roughly 15% of them singletons. Graves' hyperthyroidism was deemed stable absent ophthalmopathy progression within 18 months. The V gene lost 6 bases and the J gene lost 2 bases, with 15 bases spanning the gap. Germline V gene lookup returns CDR1 MNHNS and CDR2 SASEGT. CDR3 size: 15 residues.

The rearrangement links TRBV6-1 to TRBJ2-3; weak D call: TRBD2 (6 bases). The sample was blood. This clonotype was sampled from a woman between 18 and 29 years old with Graves' hyperthyroidism. The CDR3 region is CASRRLDFSTDTQYF. The CDR3 DNA reads TGTGCCAGCAGGCGACTAGACTTCTCCACAGATACGCAGTATTTT.